The 28 T cell receptor beta chains below all came from one sample that was sequenced in a study of CD8 T cells in ankylosing spondylitis (dated by TCRdb to 2015 to 2018). The library was produced with 5' RACE. Instrument on record: Illumina HiSeq 2500. TCRdb took the public reads, trimmed them with fastp at Q25, ran MiXCR for clone calling and kept in-frame beta chains. Identical CDR3 protein sequences are pooled into one entry, listed with their most common genes and DNA. The sample table lists 180,000 or so distinct CDR3 sequences, under 14% of them with a count of one. The ten largest clones capture roughly 29% of the sample. Sequenced input: blood, either unsorted or a sorted T cell fraction (not recorded which). The receptors derive from a male donor with ankylosing spondylitis or in good health (not recorded which).

This clonotype was picked up many times. The CDR3 loop reads CASSPAARGTESRYTF. The DNA of the CDR3 is TGCGCCAGCAGCCCCGCCGCCCGGGGGACAGAATCTCGCTACACCTTC. V and J are TRBV4-3 and TRBJ1-2; 7 bases line up with TRBD1. The J segment lost 9 bases and the V segment lost 4 bases, leaving 17 bases of the junction unmatched. The CDR3 sequence is 16 residues long. CDR1 is LGHNA, CDR2 YSLEER, per germline.

This clonotype was found a few times. The V gene is TRBV7-2, the J gene TRBJ2-1; D perhaps matches TRBD1 (6 bases). V lost 2 bases and J lost 6, with 17 bases in between. In germline, CDR1 is SGHTA, CDR2 FQGNSA. The CDR3 sequence is 16 residues long. The CDR3 DNA sequence: TGTGCCAGCAGCTTAAAACAGGGAGTCTTGGCCAATGAGCAGTTCTTC. This gives the protein CASSLKQGVLANEQFF.

This clonotype showed up just a few times. The chain employs TRBV7-8 and TRBJ2-7; 7 bases line up with TRBD1. The CDR3 is 15 amino acids. Germline CDR1 reads SGHVS; CDR2 reads FQNEAQ. Trimming removed 2 bases from V and 2 bases from J; junction bases left unmatched: 6. The CDR3 DNA reads TGTGCCAGCAGCTTACCCACGGGACAGACCTACGAGCAGTACTTC. This codes for CASSLPTGQTYEQYF.

There are many counts of this clonotype. This chain joins TRBV6-2 or TRBV6-3 and TRBJ2-1; a possible D gene is TRBD1 (5 bases). The V end lost 2 bases, the J end lost 4 bases, and 9 bases lay between the germline ends. The germline V gene has CDR1 MNHEY and CDR2 SVGEGT. The CDR3 runs 14 residues. CDR3 DNA: TGTGCCAGCAGTTACGACAGCTTTTACAATGAGCAGTTCTTC. It is translated as CASSYDSFYNEQFF.

This clonotype has ten or more counts. The chain employs TRBV9 and TRBJ2-7; D gene unclear. CDR1 and CDR2 from the germline V gene are SGDLS and YYNGEE. V gave up 1 base and J gave up 0 bases, with 8 bases separating them. The CDR3 consists of 14 residues. The CDR3 spells CASSVSYPSYEQYF. The DNA for the CDR3 is TGTGCCAGCAGCGTAAGCTACCCCTCCTACGAGCAGTACTTC.

This clonotype was recorded a few times. The chain employs TRBV11-2 and TRBJ2-2, with TRBD1 as a possible D gene (6 bases). Germline CDR1 reads SGHAT; CDR2 reads FQNNGV. Trimming took off 6 bases at V and 4 bases at J, with 15 bases between the two ends. The CDR3 has 15 residues. CDR3 in DNA: TGTGCCAGCAGAAACAGGGAAGTTGGCACCGGGGAGCTGTTTTTT. Its protein is CASRNREVGTGELFF.

There are many counts of this clonotype. The chain recombines TRBV6-1 with TRBJ2-5; TRBD1 is a possible D gene (5 bases). Germline-derived CDR1 and CDR2 are MNHNS and SASEGT. The V gene lost 6 bases and the J gene lost 2 bases, with 13 bases spanning the gap. This CDR3 comprises 14 residues. The DNA for the CDR3 is TGTGCCAGCAGCCGACAGATGAAGCAAGAGACCCAGTACTTC. Protein: CASSRQMKQETQYF.

This clonotype was recorded at least ten times. The rearrangement uses TRBV7-8 and TRBJ1-1, with TRBD1 as a possible D gene (6 bases). The V end was cut by 1 base, the J end by 4 bases, with 16 bases between. Germline CDR1 reads SGHVS; CDR2 reads FQNEAQ. The CDR3 covers 16 residues. In DNA, the CDR3 is TGTGCCAGCAGCTTAGGAAACAGGAGGGGGATCACTGAAGCTTTCTTT. Its translation is CASSLGNRRGITEAFF.

Many counts were recorded for this clonotype. The genes are TRBV3-1 and TRBJ2-1; the D gene could be TRBD1 or TRBD2 (6 bases each). Germline V lookup: CDR1 LGHDT, CDR2 YNNKEL (reference sequence). V was shortened by 1 base and J by 10 bases, with 26 bases between the two germline ends. The CDR3 runs 18 residues. CDR3 nucleotide sequence: TGTGCCAGCAGCCAAGTCCCCCGGCAAAGGGGGGAGAAAGAGGAGCAGTTCTTC. Its translation: CASSQVPRQRGEKEEQFF.

This clonotype was seen repeatedly, ten times or more. This chain links TRBV20-1 with TRBJ2-3; D tentatively reads TRBD1 or TRBD2 (5 bases each). There are 15 residues in the CDR3. CDR1 and CDR2 (germline): DFQATT, SNEGSKA (reference sequence). The ends were cut back, 5 bases at V and 0 bases at J, with 15 bases in the middle. The chain's CDR3 is CSARDLSRSTDTQYF. The CDR3 DNA follows: TGCAGTGCTCGGGACCTATCACGTAGCACAGATACGCAGTATTTT.

This clonotype was detected many times. The chain carries TRBV5-1 and TRBJ1-1; the D gene is possibly TRBD1 (6 bases). Per the germline V gene, CDR1 is SGHRS and CDR2 is YFSETQ. Between the trimmed V and J ends, which lost 1 base and 0 bases, there was a span of 10 bases. The CDR3 runs to 15 residues. The CDR3 nucleotides read TGCGCCAGCAGCTTGTACGGACAGATGAACACTGAAGCTTTCTTT. It is translated as CASSLYGQMNTEAFF.

This clonotype was recorded at least ten times. The chain links TRBV2 to TRBJ2-4, with TRBD2 matching over 11 bases. Trimming removed 5 bases from V and 1 base from J; junction bases left unmatched: 13. The CDR3 has 19 amino acids. CDR1 is SNHLY, CDR2 FYNNEI, per germline. The DNA for the CDR3 is TGTGCCAGCAGTTTACTAGCGGGAGTGTCTGAGGGGGCCAAAAACATTCAGTACTTC. Translated: CASSLLAGVSEGAKNIQYF.

This clonotype has a count of ten or more. V and J are TRBV3-1 and TRBJ2-1; D gene ambiguous. With 5 bases removed from V and 3 bases from J, the gap between germline ends came to 14 bases. The CDR3 length is 15 residues. Germline V gene data show CDR1 as LGHDT and CDR2 as YNNKEL (reference sequence). CDR3 bases: TGTGCCAGCAGCGCCCCGGAGACTGTCTACAATGAGCAGTTCTTC. Translating it yields CASSAPETVYNEQFF.

V gene TRBV5-6 combines with J gene TRBJ2-7; the D is unclear. V was shortened by 0 bases and J by 5 bases, with 6 bases between the two germline ends. The length of the CDR3 is 12 residues. From germline, CDR1 is SGHDT and CDR2 YYEEEE. CDR3 bases: TGTGCCAGCAGCTTGGGTGTAAACGAGCAGTACTTC. The encoded protein is CASSLGVNEQYF.

This clonotype was counted ten times or more. V usage is TRBV5-1 and J usage is TRBJ2-2; 12 positions agree with TRBD2. After removal of 0 bases from V and 4 bases from J, the junction contained 7 bases not matched to a gene. The germline V gene encodes CDR1 SGHRS and CDR2 YFSETQ. The CDR3 covers 18 residues. The chain's CDR3 is CASSLAASGRASTGELFF. The CDR3 DNA is TGCGCCAGCAGCTTGGCGGCTAGCGGGAGGGCCAGCACCGGGGAGCTGTTTTTT. The variable domain in full, completed from reference TRBV5-1 and TRBJ2-2, reads KAGVTQTPRYLIKTRGQQVTLSCSPISGHRSVSWYQQTPGQGLQFLFEYFSETQRNKGNFPGRFSGRQFSNSRSEMNVSTLELGDSALYLCASSLAASGRASTGELFFGEGSRLTVL.

This clonotype came up many times. The gene calls are TRBV5-5 and TRBJ2-5, with D uncertain. Looked up from germline, CDR1 is SGHKS and CDR2 is YYEKEE (reference sequence). The CDR3 runs 14 residues. V lost 4 bases, J lost 2 bases, and 12 bases lay in between. DNA for the CDR3: TGTGCCAGCAGCCCCGGTCCTGTGCAAGAGACCCAGTACTTC. This translates into CASSPGPVQETQYF.

The table lists this clonotype with many counts. The chain has TRBV9 and TRBJ1-2, with 9 bases identical to TRBD1. There are 15 residues in the CDR3. The germline CDR1 and CDR2 sequences are SGDLS and YYNGEE. The junction had 6 bases not matched to a gene; V was cut back by 2 bases and J by 4 bases. The CDR3 loop reads CASSVGTGRGYGYTF. The CDR3 coding sequence is TGTGCCAGCAGCGTGGGGACAGGGCGAGGCTATGGCTACACCTTC.

This chain uses TRBV10-3 with TRBJ2-4; tentatively, D is TRBD2 (5 bases). The CDR3 consists of 15 residues. Per the germline V gene, CDR1 is ENHRY and CDR2 is SYGVKD. V was cut by 2 bases and J by 2 bases, with 10 bases left in between. The CDR3 coding sequence is TGTGCCATCAGTGAGAATCCGGGGTCCAAAAACATTCAGTACTTC. This encodes CAISENPGSKNIQYF.

This rearrangement joins TRBV7-9 to TRBJ2-3; tentatively, D is TRBD2 (5 bases). The CDR3 contains 13 residues. From germline, CDR1 is SEHNR and CDR2 FQNEAQ (reference sequence). V lost 7 bases and J lost 4, with 12 bases in between. The CDR3 bases are TGTGCCAGCACCTCTCTTAGCGCAGATACGCAGTATTTT. Encoded protein: CASTSLSADTQYF.

CDR3 region: CASSQTKGQTSYEQYF. The CDR3 nucleotides read TGCGCCAGCAGCCAAACTAAAGGACAGACCTCCTACGAGCAGTACTTC. J is TRBJ2-7 and V is TRBV4-1; the D gene is possibly TRBD1 (6 bases). V lost 2 bases and J 0 bases, leaving 14 bases between the germline ends. CDR3 length: 16 residues. Germline CDR1 and CDR2: MGHRA and YSYEKL.

There are many counts of this clonotype. V usage is TRBV29-1 and J usage is TRBJ2-4, with D perhaps matching TRBD1 (5 bases). The germline V gene has CDR1 SQVTM and CDR2 ANQGSEA. The CDR3 covers 13 residues. The V gene lost 4 bases and the J gene lost 3 bases, with 10 bases spanning the gap. CDR3 nucleotide sequence: TGCAGCGTTGCACAGGCAGGCAAAAACATTCAGTACTTC. Its protein product is CSVAQAGKNIQYF.

Written as DNA, the CDR3 is TGTGCCAGCAGCTTAGCGACAGTGAACACTGAAGCTTTCTTT. This gives the protein CASSLATVNTEAFF. J is TRBJ1-1 and V is TRBV7-9, with D perhaps TRBD1 (5 bases). The CDR3 length is 14 residues. Trimming cost V 0 bases and J 0 bases, with 5 bases left between them. Germline V gene sequence: CDR1 SEHNR, CDR2 FQNEAQ (reference sequence).

The V gene is TRBV11-2, the J gene TRBJ2-6; D may be TRBD2 (6 bases). The CDR3 totals 15 residues. CDR1 SGHAT and CDR2 FQNNGV come from the germline V gene. Between the trimmed V and J ends, which lost 2 bases and 6 bases, there was a span of 11 bases. In nucleotides, the CDR3 is TGTGCCAGCAGCTTATTCCCGGGGGAGGCCAACGTCCTGACTTTC. Translation: CASSLFPGEANVLTF. The full variable domain, its missing parts supplied by reference TRBV11-2 and TRBJ2-6, is EAGVAQSPRYKIIEKRQSVAFWCNPISGHATLYWYQQILGQGPKLLIQFQNNGVVDDSQLPKDRFSAERLKGVDSTLKIQPAKLEDSAVYLCASSLFPGEANVLTFGAGSRLTVL.

In this sample, this clonotype turned up a few times. The CDR3 spells CSARDTGGLAKNIQYF. The CDR3 DNA follows: TGCAGTGCTAGAGATACAGGGGGCCTAGCCAAAAACATTCAGTACTTC. J is TRBJ2-4 and V is TRBV20-1; TRBD1 matches 9 bases. This CDR3 comprises 16 residues. V lost 0 bases to trimming and J lost 0 bases; unmatched junction nucleotides: 3. Looked up from germline, CDR1 is DFQATT and CDR2 is SNEGSKA (reference sequence).

This clonotype was seen repeatedly, ten times or more. V is TRBV7-2 and J is TRBJ1-1; tentatively, D is TRBD1 (5 bases). V was trimmed by 3 bases and J by 1 base, leaving 12 bases between them. The V gene's germline CDR1 is SGHTA and CDR2 FQGNSA. The CDR3 has 15 amino acids. The CDR3 DNA reads as TGTGCCAGCAGCTTGAGGATGGGACGGAACACTGAAGCTTTCTTT. Protein sequence: CASSLRMGRNTEAFF.

The table lists this clonotype with a few counts. The gene calls are TRBV3-1 and TRBJ1-1; D might be TRBD1 (6 bases). Deletions cut 0 bases from V and 4 bases from J, with 21 bases between. The CDR3 consists of 18 residues. Germline values: CDR1 LGHDT, CDR2 YNNKEL (reference sequence). As DNA, the CDR3 is TGTGCCAGCAGCCAAGAAGGGGGGGACGCTTCCGGGAGCACTGAAGCTTTCTTT. Amino acids: CASSQEGGDASGSTEAFF.

There are many counts of this clonotype. V and J are TRBV28 and TRBJ1-2; 8 nucleotides line up with TRBD1. V shed 0 bases, J shed 4 bases, and the junction held 4 bases outside the gene matches. The germline CDR1 and CDR2 sequences are MDHEN and SYDVKM. The length of the CDR3 is 15 residues. The CDR3 here is CASSLWDRDGYGYTF. In DNA, the CDR3 is TGTGCCAGCAGTTTATGGGACAGGGACGGCTATGGCTACACCTTC.

This clonotype was observed a few times. The chain employs TRBV12-3 or TRBV12-4 and TRBJ2-7; perhaps D is TRBD1 or TRBD2 (5 bases each). The CDR3 has 17 residues. V gave up 4 bases and J gave up 2 bases, with 21 bases separating them. The CDR3 spells CASSWQGPTPIPYEQYF. In nucleotides, the CDR3 is TGTGCCAGCAGTTGGCAGGGACCTACTCCGATCCCCTACGAGCAGTACTTC.